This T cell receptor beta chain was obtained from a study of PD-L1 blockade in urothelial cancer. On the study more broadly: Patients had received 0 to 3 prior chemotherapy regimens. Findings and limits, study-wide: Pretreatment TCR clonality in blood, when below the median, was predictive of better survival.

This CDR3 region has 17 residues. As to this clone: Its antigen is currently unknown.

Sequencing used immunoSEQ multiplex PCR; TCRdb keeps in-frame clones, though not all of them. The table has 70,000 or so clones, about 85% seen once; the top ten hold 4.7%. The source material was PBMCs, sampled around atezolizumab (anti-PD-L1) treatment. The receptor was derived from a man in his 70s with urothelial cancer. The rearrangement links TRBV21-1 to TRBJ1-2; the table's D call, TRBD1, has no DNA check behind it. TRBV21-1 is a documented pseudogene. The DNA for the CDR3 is TGTGCCAGCAGCAACCAAAGTCTGGGCCCAGCTAACTATGGCTACACCTTC. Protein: CASSNQSLGPANYGYTF.